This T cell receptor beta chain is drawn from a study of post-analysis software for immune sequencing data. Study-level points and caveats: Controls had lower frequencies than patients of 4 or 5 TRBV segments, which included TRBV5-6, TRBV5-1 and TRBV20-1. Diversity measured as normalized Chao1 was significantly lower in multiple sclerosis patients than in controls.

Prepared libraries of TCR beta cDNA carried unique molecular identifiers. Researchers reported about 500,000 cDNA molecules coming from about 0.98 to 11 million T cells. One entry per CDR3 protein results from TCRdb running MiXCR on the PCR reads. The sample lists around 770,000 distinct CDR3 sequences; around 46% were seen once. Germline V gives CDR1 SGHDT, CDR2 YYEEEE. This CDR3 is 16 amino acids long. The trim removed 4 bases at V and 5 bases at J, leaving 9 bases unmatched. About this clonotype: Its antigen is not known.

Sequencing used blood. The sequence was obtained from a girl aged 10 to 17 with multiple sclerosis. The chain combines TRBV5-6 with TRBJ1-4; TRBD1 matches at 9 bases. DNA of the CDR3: TGTGCCAGCAGCCCCGGACAGGGGCCAGTAAATGAAAAACTGTTTTTT. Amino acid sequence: CASSPGQGPVNEKLFF.